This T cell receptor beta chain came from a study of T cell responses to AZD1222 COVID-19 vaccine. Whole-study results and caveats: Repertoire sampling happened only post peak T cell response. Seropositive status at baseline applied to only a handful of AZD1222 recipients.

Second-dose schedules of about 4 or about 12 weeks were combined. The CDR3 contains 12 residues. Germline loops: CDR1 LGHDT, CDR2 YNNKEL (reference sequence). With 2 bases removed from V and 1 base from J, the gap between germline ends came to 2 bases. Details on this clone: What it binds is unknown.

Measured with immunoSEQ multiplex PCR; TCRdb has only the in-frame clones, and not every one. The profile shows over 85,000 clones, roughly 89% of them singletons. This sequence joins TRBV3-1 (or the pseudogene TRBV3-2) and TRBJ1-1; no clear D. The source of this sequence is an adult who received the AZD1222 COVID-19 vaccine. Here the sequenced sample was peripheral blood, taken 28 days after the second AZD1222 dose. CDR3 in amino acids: CASSQSNTEAFF. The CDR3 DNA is TGTGCCAGCAGCCAATCGAACACTGAAGCTTTCTTT.